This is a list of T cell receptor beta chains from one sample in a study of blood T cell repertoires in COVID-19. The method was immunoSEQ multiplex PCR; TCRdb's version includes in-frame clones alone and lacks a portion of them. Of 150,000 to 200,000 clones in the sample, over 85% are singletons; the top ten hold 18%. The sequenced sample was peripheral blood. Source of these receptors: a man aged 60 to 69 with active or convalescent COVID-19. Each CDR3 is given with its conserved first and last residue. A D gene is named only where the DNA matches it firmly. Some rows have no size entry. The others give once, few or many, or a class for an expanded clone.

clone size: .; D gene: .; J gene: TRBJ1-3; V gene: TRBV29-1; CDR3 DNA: TGCAGTGGACTAGACTTCTCTGGAAACACCATATATTTT; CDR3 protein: CSGLDFSGNTIYF
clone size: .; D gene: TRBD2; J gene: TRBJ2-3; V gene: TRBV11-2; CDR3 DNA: TGTGCCAGCAGCTTCACTGGTAGCGGGGAAGATACGCAGTATTTT; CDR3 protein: CASSFTGSGEDTQYF
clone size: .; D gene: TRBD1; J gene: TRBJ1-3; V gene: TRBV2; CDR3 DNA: TGTGCCAGCAGGGGAATCCTGGACAGGGCCCGCTCTGGAAACACCATATATTTT; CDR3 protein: CASRGILDRARSGNTIYF
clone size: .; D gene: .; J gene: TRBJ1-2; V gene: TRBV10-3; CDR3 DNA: TGTGCCATCAGCGCAGGGGACGTCGGCTACACCTTC; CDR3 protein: CAISAGDVGYTF
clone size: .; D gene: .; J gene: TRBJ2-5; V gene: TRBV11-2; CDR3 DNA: TGTGCCAGCACCTCAGGGGTTCGAGAGACCCAGTACTTC; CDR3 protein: CASTSGVRETQYF
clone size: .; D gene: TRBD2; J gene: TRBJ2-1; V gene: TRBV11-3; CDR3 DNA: TGTGCCAGCAGCTTAGTTGGGACTAGCGGGGGAACGACCTACAATGAGCAGTTCTTC; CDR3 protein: CASSLVGTSGGTTYNEQFF
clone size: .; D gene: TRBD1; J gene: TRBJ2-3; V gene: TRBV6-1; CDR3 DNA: TGTGCCAGCAGTGGATCGGGACAGGGATGGGCAGATACGCAGTATTTT; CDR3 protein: CASSGSGQGWADTQYF
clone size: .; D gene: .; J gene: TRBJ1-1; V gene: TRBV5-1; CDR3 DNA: TGCGCCAGCAGCTTGGAGGTTCCAGGAGGGAACACTGAAGCTTTCTTT; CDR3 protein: CASSLEVPGGNTEAFF
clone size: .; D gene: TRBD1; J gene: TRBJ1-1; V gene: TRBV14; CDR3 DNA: TGTGCCAGCAGCCAAGACGACAGGGCGGGCACTGAAGCTTTCTTT; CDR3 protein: CASSQDDRAGTEAFF
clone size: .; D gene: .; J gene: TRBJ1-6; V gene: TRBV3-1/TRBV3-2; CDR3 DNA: TGTGCCAGCAGCCCCACAGGCAACTATTCACCCCTCCACTTT; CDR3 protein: CASSPTGNYSPLHF
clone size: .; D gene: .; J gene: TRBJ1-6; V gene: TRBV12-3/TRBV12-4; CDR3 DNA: TGTGCCAGCAGCCTTTACAGTTCACCCCTCCACTTT; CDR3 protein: CASSLYSSPLHF
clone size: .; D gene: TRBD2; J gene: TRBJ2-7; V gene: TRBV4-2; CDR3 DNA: TGTGCCAGCAGCCAAACTAGCGGGAGCTACTACGAGCAGTACTTC; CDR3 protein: CASSQTSGSYYEQYF
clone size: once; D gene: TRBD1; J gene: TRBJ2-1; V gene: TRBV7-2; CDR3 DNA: TGTGCCAGCAGCTTAGTAAGACAGGGCCACAATGAGCAGTTCTTC; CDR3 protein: CASSLVRQGHNEQFF
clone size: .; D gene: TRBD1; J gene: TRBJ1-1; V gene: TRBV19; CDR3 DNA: TGTGCCAGGGACAGGGGCTCGTGTACTGAAGCTTTCTTT; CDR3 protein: CARDRGSCTEAFF
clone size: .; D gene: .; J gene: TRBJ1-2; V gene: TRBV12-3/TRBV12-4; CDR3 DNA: TGTGCCAGCAGTTTTGGGGGGGCGGATGGCTACACCTTC; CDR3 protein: CASSFGGADGYTF
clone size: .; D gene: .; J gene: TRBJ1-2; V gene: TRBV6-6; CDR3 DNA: TGTGCCAGCAGTTACTCGAGCCAGGGAATCTATGGCTACACCTTC; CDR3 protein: CASSYSSQGIYGYTF
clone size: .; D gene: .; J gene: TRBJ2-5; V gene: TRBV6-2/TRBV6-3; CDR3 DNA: TGTGCCAGCAGTCCCAGGGAGACCCAGTACTTC; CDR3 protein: CASSPRETQYF
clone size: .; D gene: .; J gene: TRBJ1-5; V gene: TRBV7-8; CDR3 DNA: TGTGCCAGCAGCCCCGGTTGGGGCGACAATCAGCCCCAGCATTTT; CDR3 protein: CASSPGWGDNQPQHF
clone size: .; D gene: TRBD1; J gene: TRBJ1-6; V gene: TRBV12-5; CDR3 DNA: TGTGCTAGTGGTTTCTCTCAGGGGGTTTATTCACCCCTCCACTTT; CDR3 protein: CASGFSQGVYSPLHF
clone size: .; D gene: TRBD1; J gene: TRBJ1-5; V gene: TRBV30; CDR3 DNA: TGTGCCTGGGCCGGGACAGGCGGCAATCAGCCCCAGCATTTT; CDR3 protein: CAWAGTGGNQPQHF
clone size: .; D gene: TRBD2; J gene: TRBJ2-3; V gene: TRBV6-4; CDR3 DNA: TGTGCCAGCAGTGACGGGACTAGCGCTGCTCATACGCAGTATTTT; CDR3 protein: CASSDGTSAAHTQYF
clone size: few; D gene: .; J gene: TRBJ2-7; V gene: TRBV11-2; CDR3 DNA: TGTGCCAGCAGCTTAGACTGGCTGGACTCCGCGTACTTC; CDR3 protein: CASSLDWLDSAYF
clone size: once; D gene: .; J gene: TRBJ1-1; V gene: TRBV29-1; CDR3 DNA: TGCAGCGTTGGGAGTCCGAACACTGAAGCTTTCTTT; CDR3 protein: CSVGSPNTEAFF
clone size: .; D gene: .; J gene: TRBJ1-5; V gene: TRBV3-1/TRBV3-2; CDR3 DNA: TGTGCCAGCAGTGAGACTTCCGGGGATCAGCCCCAGCATTTT; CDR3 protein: CASSETSGDQPQHF
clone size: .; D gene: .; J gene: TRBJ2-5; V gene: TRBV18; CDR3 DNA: TGTGCCAGCTCTGAAACAGACCAAGAGACCCAGTACTTC; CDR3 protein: CASSETDQETQYF
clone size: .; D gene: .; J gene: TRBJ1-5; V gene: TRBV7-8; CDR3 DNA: TGTGCCAGCAGCTCCCGGGATAACAATCAGCCCCAGCATTTT; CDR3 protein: CASSSRDNNQPQHF
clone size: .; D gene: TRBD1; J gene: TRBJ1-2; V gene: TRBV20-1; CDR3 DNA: TGCAGTGCTATTGAAGGGGGCGCTGGTGGCTACACCTTC; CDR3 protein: CSAIEGGAGGYTF
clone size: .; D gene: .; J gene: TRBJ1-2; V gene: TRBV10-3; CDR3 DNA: TGTGCCATCAGTGAGTCGAAGGGGGTGGCAGTTTTCGGAAGCTACACCTTC; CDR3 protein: CAISESKGVAVFGSYTF
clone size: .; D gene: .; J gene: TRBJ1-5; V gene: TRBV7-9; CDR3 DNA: TGTGCCAGCAGCCCCGGGGGGGGTTACAATCAGCCCCAGCATTTT; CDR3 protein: CASSPGGGYNQPQHF
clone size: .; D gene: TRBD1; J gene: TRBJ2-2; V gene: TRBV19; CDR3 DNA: TGTGCCAGTAGTCTCCTCAGGGACAGGGCCGGGGAGCTGTTTTTT; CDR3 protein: CASSLLRDRAGELFF
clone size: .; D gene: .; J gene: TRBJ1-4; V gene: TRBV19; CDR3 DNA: TGTGCCAGTAGTATTTTCAGGCCTAATGAAAAACTGTTTTTT; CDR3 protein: CASSIFRPNEKLFF
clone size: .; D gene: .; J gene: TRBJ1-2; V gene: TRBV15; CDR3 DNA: TGTGCCACCAGCAGAGATGAAGAAGAGGGCTATGGCTACACCTTC; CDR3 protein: CATSRDEEEGYGYTF
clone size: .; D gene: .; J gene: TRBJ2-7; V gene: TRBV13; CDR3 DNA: TGTGCCAGCAGCTTAGGCCTGAGTTTGCAGGGGTCCTACGAGCAGTACTTC; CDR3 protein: CASSLGLSLQGSYEQYF
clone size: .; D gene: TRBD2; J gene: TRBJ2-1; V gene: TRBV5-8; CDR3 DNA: TGTGCCAGCAGCCCGGGACTAGGCAGGAGTGAGCAGTTCTTC; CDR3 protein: CASSPGLGRSEQFF
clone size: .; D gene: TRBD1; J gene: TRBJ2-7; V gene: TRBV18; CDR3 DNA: TGTGCCAGCTCAGCCATGGACAGGGTCCGCGAGCAGTACTTC; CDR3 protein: CASSAMDRVREQYF
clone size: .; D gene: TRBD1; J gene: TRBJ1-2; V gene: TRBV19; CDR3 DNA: TGTGCCAGTAGTATTCGACAGGGCGCGGACTATGGCTACACCTTC; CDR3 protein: CASSIRQGADYGYTF
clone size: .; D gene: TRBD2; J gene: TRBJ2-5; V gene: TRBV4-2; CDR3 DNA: TGTGCCAGCAGCCAAAATCTCGGTCTGGCGGGGGGACAAGAGACCCAGTACTTC; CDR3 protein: CASSQNLGLAGGQETQYF
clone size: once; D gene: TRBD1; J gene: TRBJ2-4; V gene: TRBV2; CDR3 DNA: TGTGCCAGAAGGTCGACAGGGGAAAACATTCAGTACTTC; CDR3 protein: CARRSTGENIQYF
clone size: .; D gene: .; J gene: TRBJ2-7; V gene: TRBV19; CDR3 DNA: TGTGCCAGTAGTCAAACGTCTGGCGGGCCATCCCGGGAGCAGTACTTC; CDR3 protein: CASSQTSGGPSREQYF
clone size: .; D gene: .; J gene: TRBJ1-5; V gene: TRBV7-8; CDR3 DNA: TGTGCCAGCAGCCAAGCTTGGACAGGCAATCAGCCCCAGCATTTT; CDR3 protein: CASSQAWTGNQPQHF
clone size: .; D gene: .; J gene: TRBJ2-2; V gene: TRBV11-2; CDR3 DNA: TGTGCCAGCAGCTTAGGGCCCGGGGGAGGTAGCACCGGGGAGCTGTTTTTT; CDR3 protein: CASSLGPGGGSTGELFF
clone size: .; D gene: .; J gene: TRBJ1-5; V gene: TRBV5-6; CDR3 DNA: TGTGCCAGCAGCTCGTTTACAGGAGACTTCAATCAGCCCCAGCATTTT; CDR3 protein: CASSSFTGDFNQPQHF
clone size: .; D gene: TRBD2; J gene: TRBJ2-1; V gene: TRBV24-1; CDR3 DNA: TGTGCCACCAGTGATCCGACTAGCGGACTTGGCAATGAGCAGTTCTTC; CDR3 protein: CATSDPTSGLGNEQFF
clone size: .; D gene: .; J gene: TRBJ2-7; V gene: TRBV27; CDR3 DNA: TGTGCCAGCAGTCTCTCCCGCCGAGTTTCCTACGAGCAGTACTTC; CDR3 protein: CASSLSRRVSYEQYF
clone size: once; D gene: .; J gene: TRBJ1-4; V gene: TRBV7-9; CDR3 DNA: TGTGCCAGCAGCTTAGCTACAGGCGCACCTAATGAAAAACTGTTTTTT; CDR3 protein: CASSLATGAPNEKLFF
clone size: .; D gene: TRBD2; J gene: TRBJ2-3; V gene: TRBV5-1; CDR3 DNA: TGCGCCAGCAGCTTGAGGCCTAGCGGTTCCACAGATACGCAGTATTTT; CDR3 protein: CASSLRPSGSTDTQYF
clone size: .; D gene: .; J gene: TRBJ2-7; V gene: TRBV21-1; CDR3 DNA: TGTGCCAGCACCCCCTCCGGGACAGGATACTACGAGCAGTACTTC; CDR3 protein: CASTPSGTGYYEQYF
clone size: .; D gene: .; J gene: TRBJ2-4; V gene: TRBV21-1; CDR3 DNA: TGTGCCAGCGGAACAGGGGGAGCGGCCAAAAACATTCAGTACTTC; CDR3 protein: CASGTGGAAKNIQYF
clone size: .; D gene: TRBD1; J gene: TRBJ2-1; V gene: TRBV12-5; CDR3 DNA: TGTGCTAGTGTTACAGGACAGGGGGCGAATGAGCAGTTCTTC; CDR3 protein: CASVTGQGANEQFF